These 21 T cell receptor beta chains originate from one sample sequenced in a study of blood T cell repertoires in COVID-19. Using immunoSEQ multiplex PCR, the repertoire was profiled, and TCRdb retains in-frame clones only, with some absent. The sample comprises roughly 200,000 clones, 75% to 90% of which are singletons, and approximately 10% rests with the top ten. Sample: peripheral blood. These receptors were collected from a human donor with active or convalescent COVID-19. The donor label of this sample is uncertain.

The genes are TRBV24-1 and TRBJ1-1; D unclear. CDR1 is KGHDR and CDR2 is SFDVKD in the germline V gene. Trimming removed 0 bases at V and 7 bases at J, with 8 bases between. The CDR3 is 13 amino acids. DNA of the CDR3: TGTGCCACCAGTGATTTGCCTGGCGGTGAAGCTTTCTTT. It yields the protein CATSDLPGGEAFF.

The chain recombines TRBV14 with TRBJ2-2; perhaps TRBD2 as D (5 bases). There are 17 residues in the CDR3. CDR1 is SGHDN and CDR2 is FVKESK in the germline V gene. Trimming took off 0 bases at V and 4 bases at J, with 15 bases between the two ends. The CDR3 is CASSQDRMWETTGELFF. In nucleotides, the CDR3 is TGTGCCAGCAGCCAAGATCGTATGTGGGAGACCACCGGGGAGCTGTTTTTT. The variable domain in full, completed from reference TRBV14 and TRBJ2-2, reads EAGVTQFPSHSVIEKGQTVTLRCDPISGHDNLYWYRRVMGKEIKFLLHFVKESKQDESGMPNNRFLAERTGGTYSTLKVQPAELEDSGVYFCASSQDRMWETTGELFFGEGSRLTVL.

This rearrangement joins TRBV19 to TRBJ1-4, with TRBD1 matching 7 bases. The CDR3 totals 14 residues. From germline, CDR1 is LNHDA and CDR2 SQIVND (reference sequence). The J segment lost 7 bases and the V segment lost 6 bases, leaving 8 bases of the junction unmatched. The CDR3 sequence is CASSQGGVFEKLFF. In nucleotides, the CDR3 is TGTGCCAGTAGCCAGGGGGGCGTTTTTGAAAAACTGTTTTTT.

This clone was detected only once. CDR3 sequence: CASSYYSGQKEGAFF. CDR3 sequence (DNA): TGTGCCAGCAGTTACTATTCGGGACAAAAAGAGGGAGCTTTCTTT. This chain joins TRBV6-2 or TRBV6-3 and TRBJ1-1, with a weak D call TRBD1 (6 bases). Germline V gene lookup returns CDR1 MNHEY and CDR2 SVGEGT. V shed 1 base and J shed 10 bases, with 19 bases lying between them. The CDR3 covers 15 residues.

The chain is built from TRBV9 and TRBJ2-7; D unresolved. V was clipped by 6 bases and J by 7 bases, with 20 bases between them. The germline gives CDR1 SGDLS, CDR2 YYNGEE. CDR3 length: 14 residues. The CDR3 is CASTPSPTPQEQYF. The CDR3 DNA is TGTGCCAGCACCCCTTCCCCCACACCGCAGGAGCAGTACTTC.

The chain carries TRBV12-3 or TRBV12-4 and TRBJ2-7; D is possibly TRBD1 (6 bases). The V gene lost 6 bases and the J gene lost 3 bases, with 12 bases spanning the gap. This CDR3 spans 13 amino acids. CDR3 DNA sequence: TGTGCCAGCAGCCTCGGACAGAGCTACGAGCAGTACTTC. Amino acid sequence: CASSLGQSYEQYF.

The CDR3 here is CASSPTPLAGDTDTQYF. In DNA, the CDR3 is TGCGCCAGCAGCCCCACCCCACTAGCGGGGGACACAGATACGCAGTATTTT. This sequence joins TRBV4-3 and TRBJ2-3, with TRBD2 matching 11 bases. Germline CDR1 is LGHNA and CDR2 is YSLEER. Germline trimming cut 4 bases from V and 2 bases from J; bases unmatched to any gene: 8. The CDR3 runs 17 residues.

The chain joins TRBV3-1 (or the pseudogene TRBV3-2) to TRBJ2-3; TRBD2 aligns across 12 bases. V was clipped by 8 bases and J by 1 base; unmatched bases: 1. CDR3 length: 14 residues. CDR1 LGHDT and CDR2 YNNKEL come from the germline V gene (reference sequence). CDR3 DNA sequence: TGTGCCAGCGGACTAGCGGGACGCACAGATACGCAGTATTTT. Protein: CASGLAGRTDTQYF.

The gene calls are TRBV6-5 and TRBJ2-7; tentative D call: TRBD1 (6 bases). CDR3 length equals 15 residues. From germline, CDR1 is MNHEY and CDR2 SVGAGI. Trimming stripped 3 bases from V and 1 base from J, with 13 bases between. CDR3 DNA: TGTGCCAGCAGTTATGCAGGACAGCGATCCTACGAGCAGTACTTC. Its protein is CASSYAGQRSYEQYF.

The chain links TRBV30 to TRBJ1-1, with 7 bases identical to TRBD1. The CDR3 sequence is 15 residues long. Per germline, CDR1 GTSNPN and CDR2 SVGIG (reference sequence). Trimming removed 4 bases from V and 5 bases from J; junction bases left unmatched: 13. The chain's CDR3 is CAWNPRTGVPTEAFF. CDR3 DNA sequence: TGTGCCTGGAATCCCAGAACAGGGGTTCCAACTGAAGCTTTCTTT.

In this sample, this clone turned up a few times. The chain employs TRBV27 and TRBJ2-1; 7 bases align to TRBD2. CDR3 length equals 16 residues. The V gene's germline CDR1 is MNHEY and CDR2 SMNVEV (reference sequence). J lost 1 base, V lost 6 bases, and 9 bases had no gene match. CDR3 DNA sequence: TGTGCCAGCAGCCTTTCGACTAGCCCTTCCTACAATGAGCAGTTCTTC. This sequence encodes CASSLSTSPSYNEQFF.

The V gene is TRBV7-3, the J gene TRBJ2-4; no definite D call. The germline gives CDR1 SGHTA, CDR2 FQGTGA. The V end lost 2 bases, the J end lost 5 bases, and 13 bases lay between the germline ends. The CDR3 totals 15 residues. CDR3: CASSLFSGPENIQYF. Written as DNA, the CDR3 is TGTGCCAGCAGCTTATTCTCCGGTCCCGAAAACATTCAGTACTTC.

This clone has just one count. The chain employs TRBV6-6 and TRBJ2-2, with D tentatively TRBD2 (5 bases). Germline-derived CDR1 and CDR2 are MNHNY and SVGAGI (reference sequence). The CDR3 is 14 residues long. Trimming removed 0 bases at V and 3 bases at J, with 5 bases between. CDR3 amino acids: CASSYSRDTGELFF. Written as DNA, the CDR3 is TGTGCCAGCAGTTACTCGAGGGACACCGGGGAGCTGTTTTTT.

This clone is a singleton in its sample. The J gene is TRBJ1-1, the V gene TRBV5-6, with D unclear. The germline V gene encodes CDR1 SGHDT and CDR2 YYEEEE. Trimming took off 0 bases at V and 3 bases at J, with 12 bases between the two ends. The CDR3 extends over 15 amino acids. As DNA, the CDR3 is TGTGCCAGCAGCTTGGCCCCCCCGTTAGACACTGAAGCTTTCTTT. This sequence encodes CASSLAPPLDTEAFF.

This sequence joins TRBV6-2 or TRBV6-3 and TRBJ2-3; D perhaps matches TRBD2 (6 bases). Trimming left V 2 bases short and J 2 bases short, with 17 bases between. Germline-derived CDR1 and CDR2 are MNHEY and SVGEGT. The CDR3 has 17 residues. CDR3 sequence: CASSYRAGTLPTDTQYF. The DNA for the CDR3 is TGTGCCAGCAGTTACCGGGCCGGGACTCTTCCCACAGATACGCAGTATTTT.

For the CDR3, the DNA is TGTGCCAGCTCCGGACTAGCGGTCACAGATACGCAGTATTTT. Translated: CASSGLAVTDTQYF. The V gene is TRBV18, the J gene TRBJ2-3; 10 bases agree with TRBD2. The CDR3 extends over 14 amino acids. CDR1 and CDR2 (germline): KGHSH, LQKENI. The V gene end was trimmed by 6 bases and the J gene end by 2 bases; junction bases not matched to a gene: 2.

The chain is built from TRBV5-6 and TRBJ1-2; perhaps TRBD1 as D (5 bases). This CDR3 is 15 amino acids long. V was trimmed by 4 bases and J by 3 bases, leaving 16 bases between them. Germline values: CDR1 SGHDT, CDR2 YYEEEE. Here the CDR3 reads CASSVGGARDYGYTF. The CDR3, as DNA: TGTGCCAGCAGCGTTGGAGGGGCCAGGGACTATGGCTACACCTTC.

The rearrangement uses TRBV5-4 and TRBJ1-6; D might be TRBD1 (6 bases). Germline CDR1 reads SGHNT; CDR2 reads YYREEE (reference sequence). V was clipped by 3 bases and J by 7 bases, with 14 bases between them. The CDR3 consists of 15 residues. The CDR3 loop is CASSSRGGGNSPLHF. The CDR3 DNA is TGTGCCAGCAGCTCCAGGGGTGGGGGCAATTCACCCCTCCACTTT.

The chain combines TRBV19 with TRBJ2-3; the match to TRBD2 covers 12 bases. The CDR3 is made up of 17 amino acids. The germline gives CDR1 LNHDA, CDR2 SQIVND (reference sequence). Trimming at V came to 4 bases and at J to 0 bases, leaving 5 bases not matched to a gene. This CDR3 reads CASSTRTSGTSTDTQYF. As DNA, the CDR3 is TGTGCCAGTAGTACTCGGACTAGCGGGACTAGCACAGATACGCAGTATTTT.

The chain's CDR3 is CASSLTGTGADGYTF. The CDR3, as DNA: TGTGCCAGTAGCCTCACCGGGACAGGGGCGGATGGCTACACCTTC. This sequence joins TRBV19 and TRBJ1-2; 10 nucleotides line up with TRBD1. Germline V gene data show CDR1 as LNHDA and CDR2 as SQIVND (reference sequence). The trim removed 6 bases at V and 6 bases at J, leaving 10 bases unmatched. The CDR3 loop spans 15 amino acids.

The genes are TRBV6-5 and TRBJ2-7; perhaps TRBD2 as D (6 bases). Germline V gene sequence: CDR1 MNHEY, CDR2 SVGAGI. This CDR3 spans 13 amino acids. V lost 0 bases and J lost 6, with 9 bases in between. CDR3 protein: CASSYSGRLEQYF. CDR3 in DNA: TGTGCCAGCAGTTACTCAGGGAGGCTCGAGCAGTACTTC.